The clone carrying this T cell receptor beta chain was seen only once. These data are taken from a study of blood T cell repertoires in COVID-19. About the research overall: From the United States, Italy and Spain came samples of acute and convalescent COVID-19. PBMCs, B-cell-depleted T cells, or T cells provided the cDNA or gDNA that made up the material.

This CDR3 is built from 16 residues. Germline CDR1 SGHNT, CDR2 YYREEE (reference sequence). V lost 0 bases, J lost 9 bases, and 10 bases stayed unmatched. Followed longitudinally, the Seattle patients had been enrolled during active infection. Per the original methods: Reference gene primer amplification in the assay estimated nucleated cell counts. Libraries were prepared by immunoSEQ multiplex PCR; TCRdb keeps only in-frame clonotypes and omits some of them. The D gene and trimming were derived from the DNA, and the V and J assignments and clone size from that table. The sample has about 180,000 clones; over 80% are singletons.

The chain carries TRBV5-4 and TRBJ2-2, with 8 bases lining up with TRBD1. Source material: peripheral blood. This TCR was sampled from a woman aged 40 to 55 with COVID-19, enrolled during active disease. Here the CDR3 DNA reads TGTGCCAGCAGCTTGGATGGGGGAAGACAGGGGTGGGAGCTGTTTTTT. It codes for CASSLDGGRQGWELFF.